The 17 T cell receptor beta chains below come from one sample, sequenced in a study of HIV-infected patients and healthy controls. cDNA was made from about 480 ng RNA using alpha and beta constant primers. Separate chain-specific third strand synthesis with multiplexing indices produced the alpha and beta libraries. TCRdb reprocessed the 5' RACE reads via MiXCR and lists one record per CDR3 protein. The sample contains about 8,600 distinct CDR3 sequences, roughly 9.4% of which appear only once. Roughly three months, about 14 weeks, into antiretroviral therapy, follow-up blood was collected. No cell fractionation was done, so the repertoire covers all unsorted peripheral blood T cells. The sequenced sample was blood, obtained during antiretroviral therapy. The receptors derive from an adult with HIV infection.

There are many counts of this clonotype. The chain couples TRBV27 to TRBJ2-2; D uncertain. V lost 8 bases to trimming and J lost 4 bases, with 11 bases between them. The CDR3 loop spans 13 amino acids. Germline V gene sequence: CDR1 MNHEY, CDR2 SMNVEV (reference sequence). The CDR3 nucleotides read TGTGCCAGCCAGGAGTCCGGCACCGGGGAGCTGTTTTTT. Protein product: CASQESGTGELFF.

Judged by abundance, this clonotype is medium-sized (0.01 to 0.1%). The chain couples TRBV7-8 to TRBJ1-1; D is possibly TRBD1 (6 bases). This CDR3 spans 14 amino acids. Looked up from germline, CDR1 is SGHVS and CDR2 is FQNEAQ. The V and J ends lost 1 base and 6 bases respectively, with 12 bases between them. DNA for the CDR3: TGTGCCAGCAGCTTAGGGAGGGGGACACCTGAAGCTTTCTTT. Its protein product is CASSLGRGTPEAFF.

This clonotype came up many times. The chain recombines TRBV3-1 with TRBJ1-1; 7 bases align to TRBD1. The junction had 8 bases not matched to a gene; V was cut back by 5 bases and J by 8 bases. CDR3 length equals 13 residues. Germline assignment: CDR1 LGHDT and CDR2 YNNKEL (reference sequence). CDR3 residues: CASSYRDRTEAFF. Written as DNA, the CDR3 is TGTGCCAGCAGCTATCGGGACAGAACAGAAGCTTTCTTT.

This clonotype has at least ten counts. The rearrangement uses TRBV5-1 and TRBJ2-5; D not certain. Trimming shortened V by 0 bases and J by 4 bases, and 10 bases separated the two germline ends. The CDR3 covers 14 residues. Germline CDR1 reads SGHRS; CDR2 reads YFSETQ. CDR3 protein: CASSLVYVGETQYF. The CDR3 nucleotides read TGCGCCAGCAGCTTGGTCTACGTCGGAGAGACCCAGTACTTC.

This clonotype ranks as medium-sized. This sequence joins TRBV7-2 and TRBJ2-3; 7 nucleotides match TRBD1. Trimming took 5 bases from V and 2 from J; bases not matched to a gene: 4. Germline assignment: CDR1 SGHTA and CDR2 FQGNSA. This CDR3 contains 14 residues. In DNA, the CDR3 is TGTGCCAGCAGCCCGGGGACAGCCACAGATACGCAGTATTTT. Encoded protein: CASSPGTATDTQYF.

This clonotype was detected many times. DNA for the CDR3: TGTGCCAGCAGGATTGAAATAACCGGGGAGCTGTTTTTT. Amino acids: CASRIEITGELFF. V usage is TRBV7-3 and J usage is TRBJ2-2; the D is unclear. V gave up 6 bases and J gave up 5 bases, with 10 bases separating them. The CDR3 sequence is 13 residues long. In germline, CDR1 is SGHTA, CDR2 FQGTGA. Looking up the rest from reference TRBV7-3 and TRBJ2-2 gives the full variable domain: GAGVSQTPSNKVTEKGKYVELRCDPISGHTALYWYRQSLGQGPEFLIYFQGTGAADDSGLPNDRFFAVRPEGSVSTLKIQRTERGDSAVYLCASRIEITGELFFGEGSRLTVL.

The V gene is TRBV3-1, the J gene TRBJ2-3; TRBD2 agrees at 7 bases. The CDR3 consists of 16 residues. Germline values: CDR1 LGHDT, CDR2 YNNKEL (reference sequence). V lost 0 bases, J lost 5 bases, and 8 bases stayed unmatched. In DNA, the CDR3 is TGTGCCAGCAGCCAAGAAAACCAGCGGGGTGGAGATACGCAGTATTTT. Encoded protein: CASSQENQRGGDTQYF.

The chain joins TRBV10-3 to TRBJ1-2; maybe TRBD1 (6 bases). Trimming removed 7 bases from V and 0 bases from J, with 15 bases in between. Germline CDR1 reads ENHRY; CDR2 reads SYGVKD. CDR3 size: 15 residues. CDR3 amino acids: CAITSQGGSNYGYTF. CDR3 bases: TGTGCCATCACCTCCCAAGGGGGTTCTAACTATGGCTACACCTTC.

This clonotype was counted at least ten times. V usage is TRBV6-2 or TRBV6-3 and J usage is TRBJ2-6; 8 bases align to TRBD1. The germline CDR1 and CDR2 sequences are MNHEY and SVGEGT. V lost 5 bases to trimming and J lost 0 bases; unmatched junction nucleotides: 6. The CDR3 has 17 amino acids. The CDR3 DNA sequence: TGTGCCAGCAGTGAGACAGGGGCGAACTCTGGGGCCAACGTCCTGACTTTC. Translated: CASSETGANSGANVLTF.

By share, this clonotype ranks as large. The chain combines TRBV12-3 or TRBV12-4 with TRBJ2-3; D unclear. The germline V and J ends were trimmed by 1 base and 5 bases, with 1 base remaining between them. The CDR3 is 11 residues long. The chain's CDR3 is CASSLGDTQYF. Here the CDR3 DNA reads TGTGCCAGCAGTTTAGGAGATACGCAGTATTTT.

This clonotype showed up many times. The chain couples TRBV5-1 to TRBJ2-7; 7 nucleotides match TRBD1. Germline values: CDR1 SGHRS, CDR2 YFSETQ. V shed 4 bases, J shed 6 bases, and the junction held 22 bases outside the gene matches. The CDR3 contains 18 residues. CDR3 DNA: TGCGCCAGCAGCCCCGGGACAGCGCCTCCAAAACACCTCTGCGAGCAGTACGTC. Protein product: CASSPGTAPPKHLCEQYV.

Within the sample, this clonotype is medium-sized. This rearrangement joins TRBV20-1 to TRBJ2-2, with D perhaps matching TRBD1 (5 bases). Germline-derived CDR1 and CDR2 are DFQATT and SNEGSKA (reference sequence). CDR3 length equals 14 residues. The V end lost 2 bases, the J end lost 4 bases, and 11 bases lay between the germline ends. CDR3 DNA sequence: TGCAGTGCTAGATCGCTCACAGGCACCGGGGAGCTGTTTTTT. Its protein product is CSARSLTGTGELFF.

This clonotype was counted at least ten times. The rearrangement uses TRBV18 and TRBJ2-7; perhaps TRBD2 as D (7 bases). Trimming shortened V by 6 bases and J by 1 base, and 19 bases separated the two germline ends. Per germline, CDR1 KGHSH and CDR2 LQKENI. The CDR3 consists of 16 residues. The CDR3 is CASSRGGGLPSYEQYF. The CDR3 coding sequence is TGTGCCAGCTCTCGGGGAGGGGGACTGCCTTCCTACGAGCAGTACTTC.

This clonotype was counted many times. The rearrangement uses TRBV20-1 and TRBJ2-5, with a weak D call TRBD2 (6 bases). Looked up from germline, CDR1 is DFQATT and CDR2 is SNEGSKA (reference sequence). This CDR3 region has 17 residues. Trimming left V 3 bases short and J 1 base short, with 21 bases between. CDR3 in amino acids: CSASYAIGLQIQETQYF. The CDR3 nucleotides are TGCAGTGCTAGCTACGCAATTGGACTACAAATCCAAGAGACCCAGTACTTC.

The sample holds many counts of this clonotype. The rearrangement uses TRBV29-1 and TRBJ1-1, with a possible D match to TRBD1 (5 bases). This CDR3 spans 14 amino acids. The germline gives CDR1 SQVTM, CDR2 ANQGSEA. Trimming shortened V by 7 bases and J by 2 bases, and 17 bases separated the two germline ends. The CDR3 nucleotides are TGCAGCGCTCGAATTGACGGGGGTAACACTGAAGCTTTCTTT. It is translated as CSARIDGGNTEAFF.

This clonotype was found a few times. The V gene is TRBV19, the J gene TRBJ2-1, with TRBD2 matching 13 bases. Trimming at V came to 10 bases and at J to 6 bases, leaving 3 bases not matched to a gene. The CDR3 runs to 13 residues. The germline V gene encodes CDR1 LNHDA and CDR2 SQIVND (reference sequence). DNA of the CDR3: TGTGCCACCAGACTAGCGGGAGGCAATGAGCAGTTCTTC. Its protein product is CATRLAGGNEQFF.

Ten or more counts support this clonotype. The V gene is TRBV6-5, the J gene TRBJ1-6, with 9 bases that match TRBD1. Germline-derived CDR1 and CDR2 are MNHEY and SVGAGI. This CDR3 is built from 16 residues. The ends lost 6 bases at V and 4 bases at J; junction bases unmatched: 7. The CDR3, as DNA: TGTGCCAGCAGCCTTGACGGGACAGGGTATAATTCACCCCTCCACTTT. Protein sequence: CASSLDGTGYNSPLHF.